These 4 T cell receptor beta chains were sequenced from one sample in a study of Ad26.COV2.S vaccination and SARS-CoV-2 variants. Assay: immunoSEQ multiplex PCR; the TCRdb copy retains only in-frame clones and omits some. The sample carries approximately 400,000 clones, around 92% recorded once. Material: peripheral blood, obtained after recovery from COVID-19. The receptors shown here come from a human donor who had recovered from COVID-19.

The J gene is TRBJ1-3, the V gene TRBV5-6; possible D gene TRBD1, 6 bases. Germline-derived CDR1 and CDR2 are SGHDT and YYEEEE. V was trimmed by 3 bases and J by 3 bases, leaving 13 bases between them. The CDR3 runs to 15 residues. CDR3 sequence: CASSYQGILGNTIYF. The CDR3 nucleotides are TGTGCCAGCAGCTACCAGGGGATACTTGGAAACACCATATATTTT.

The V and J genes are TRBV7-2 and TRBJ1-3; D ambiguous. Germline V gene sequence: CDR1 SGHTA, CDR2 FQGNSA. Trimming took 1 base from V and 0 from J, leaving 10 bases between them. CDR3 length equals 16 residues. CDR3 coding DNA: TGTGCCAGCAGCTTAGGGGGTGGAACCTCTGGAAACACCATATATTTT. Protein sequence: CASSLGGGTSGNTIYF.

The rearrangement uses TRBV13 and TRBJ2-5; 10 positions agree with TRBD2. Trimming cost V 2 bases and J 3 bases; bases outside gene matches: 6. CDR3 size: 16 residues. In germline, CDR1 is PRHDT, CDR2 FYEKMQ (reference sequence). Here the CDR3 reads CASSLRERGGKETQYF. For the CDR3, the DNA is TGTGCCAGCAGCTTAAGGGAGCGGGGGGGCAAAGAGACCCAGTACTTC.

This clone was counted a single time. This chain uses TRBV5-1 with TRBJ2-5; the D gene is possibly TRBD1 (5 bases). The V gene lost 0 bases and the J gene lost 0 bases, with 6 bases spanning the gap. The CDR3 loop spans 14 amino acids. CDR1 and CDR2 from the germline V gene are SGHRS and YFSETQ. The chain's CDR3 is CASSLAGYQETQYF. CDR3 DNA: TGCGCCAGCAGCTTGGCAGGGTACCAAGAGACCCAGTACTTC.